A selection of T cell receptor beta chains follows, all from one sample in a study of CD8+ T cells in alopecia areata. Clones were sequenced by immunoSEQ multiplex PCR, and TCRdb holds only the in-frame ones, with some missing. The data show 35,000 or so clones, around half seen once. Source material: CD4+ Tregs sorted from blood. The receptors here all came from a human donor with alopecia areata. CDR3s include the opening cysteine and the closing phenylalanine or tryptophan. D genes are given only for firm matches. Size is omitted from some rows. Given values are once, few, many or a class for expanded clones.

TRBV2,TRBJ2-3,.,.,TGTGCCAGCAGTGCGGGACTCCTCACAGATACGCAGTATTTT,CASSAGLLTDTQYF
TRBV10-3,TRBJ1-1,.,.,TGTGCCATCTCCCAGTCAGGGCAAGGCACTGAAGCTTTCTTT,CAISQSGQGTEAFF
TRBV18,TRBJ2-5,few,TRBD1,TGTGCCGGCACGGGGGACAGGAAAGAGACCCAGTACTTC,CAGTGDRKETQYF
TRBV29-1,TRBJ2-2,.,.,TGCAGCGTTGGAAGGCTGAACACCGGGGAGCTGTTTTTT,CSVGRLNTGELFF
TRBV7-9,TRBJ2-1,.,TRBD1,TGTGCCAGCAGCTCGAGGGTGACAGGGTCCACCAGGCAGTTCTTC,CASSSRVTGSTRQFF
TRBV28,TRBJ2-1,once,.,TGTGCCAGCAGAACGAGGTCGGGATCCGATGAGCAGTTCTTC,CASRTRSGSDEQFF
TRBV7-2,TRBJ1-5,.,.,TGTGCCAGCAGCTTGGGGCCGACGGGAGGGCGCCAGCATTTT,CASSLGPTGGRQHF
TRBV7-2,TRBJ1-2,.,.,TGTGCCAGCAGCTCCCTCTCAGCTAACTATGGCTACACCTTC,CASSSLSANYGYTF
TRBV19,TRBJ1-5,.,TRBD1,TGTGCCAGTAGTATGAGGGGGCCTTATAGCAATCAGCCCCAGCATTTT,CASSMRGPYSNQPQHF
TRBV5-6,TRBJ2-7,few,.,TGTGCCAGCAGCTTGGTTGGCTTCGCCTACGAGCAGTACTTC,CASSLVGFAYEQYF
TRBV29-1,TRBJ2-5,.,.,TGCAGCGTTGCGATGGCGCAAGAGACCCAGTACTTC,CSVAMAQETQYF
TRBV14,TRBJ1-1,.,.,TGTGCCAGCAGCCGCCGTGCTACTTCATCTGAAGCTTTCTTT,CASSRRATSSEAFF
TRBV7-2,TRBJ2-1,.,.,TGTGCCAGCAGCTTCCGGAATGAGCAGTTCTTC,CASSFRNEQFF
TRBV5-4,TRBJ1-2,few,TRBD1,TGTGCCAGCAGCTCACAGGGGGCTGGGTATGGCTACACCTTC,CASSSQGAGYGYTF
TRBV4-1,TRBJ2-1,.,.,TGCGCCAGCAGCCAACCCCCCTACAATGAGCAGTTCTTC,CASSQPPYNEQFF
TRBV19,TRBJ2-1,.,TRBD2,TGTGCCAGTAGTCGTTACGGGGCTAGCGGGGGACCCTATTCCTACAATGAGCAGTTCTTC,CASSRYGASGGPYSYNEQFF
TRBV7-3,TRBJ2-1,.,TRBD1,TGTGCCAGCAGCTCGACAGGGGGATACAATGAGCAGTTCTTC,CASSSTGGYNEQFF
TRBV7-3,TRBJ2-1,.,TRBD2,TGTGCCAGCAGCTTAGATAGCGGGAGGTATTCGGAGCAGTTCTTC,CASSLDSGRYSEQFF
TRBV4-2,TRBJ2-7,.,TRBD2,TGTGCCAGCAGCCAAGTCTCTACGGGAGGGCACCGCGAGCAGTACTTC,CASSQVSTGGHREQYF
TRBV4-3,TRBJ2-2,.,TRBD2,TGCGCCAGCAGCCGTGGAGTAGCGGGGGGGATAGGGGAGCTGTTTTTT,CASSRGVAGGIGELFF
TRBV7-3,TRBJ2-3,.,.,TGTGCCAGCAGCACTGGAGGGGGAAACACAGATACGCAGTATTTT,CASSTGGGNTDTQYF
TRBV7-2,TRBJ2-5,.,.,TGTGCCAGCAGCGCCTCTTACAGGGACCAGTACTTC,CASSASYRDQYF
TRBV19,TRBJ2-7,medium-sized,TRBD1,TGTGCCAGTAGTATCTTCTGGGACAGGAGAGTTGACGAGCAGTACTTC,CASSIFWDRRVDEQYF
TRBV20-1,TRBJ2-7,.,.,TGCAGTGCCAAGACACTGGGGGAGCAGTACTTC,CSAKTLGEQYF
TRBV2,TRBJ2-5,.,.,TGTGCCAGCAGTGATGCCGCTAGTTTGGAGACCCAGTACTTC,CASSDAASLETQYF
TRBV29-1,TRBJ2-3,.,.,TGCAGCGTTAAGGGGGACGTCGCTAGCACAGATACGCAGTATTTT,CSVKGDVASTDTQYF
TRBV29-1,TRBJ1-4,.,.,TGCAGCGTGGGGGGGTCCGGCTCAGGAAAACTGTTTTTT,CSVGGSGSGKLFF
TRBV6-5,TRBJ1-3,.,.,TGTGCCAGCCAGAGTTCATTCCAGCACGGAAACACCATATATTTT,CASQSSFQHGNTIYF
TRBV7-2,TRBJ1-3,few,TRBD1,TGTGCCAGCAGCCCATCCACAGGGGCTGGAAACACCATATATTTT,CASSPSTGAGNTIYF
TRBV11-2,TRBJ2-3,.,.,TGTGCCAGCAGCCCACCGGGGACCAGACGGGATACGCAGTATTTT,CASSPPGTRRDTQYF
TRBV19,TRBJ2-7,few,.,TGTGCCAGTAGTATATGGAGTTCGGGCTCCTACGAGCAGTACTTC,CASSIWSSGSYEQYF
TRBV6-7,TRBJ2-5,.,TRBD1,TGTGCCAGCAGTTACTCCCGGGGACAGGAGAAAGACGGTGCCCGAGAGACCCAGTACTTC,CASSYSRGQEKDGARETQYF
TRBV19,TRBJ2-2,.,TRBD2,TGTGCCAGTAGTAGCAGCAGCGGGACGGCCCTAACCGGGGAGCTGTTTTTT,CASSSSSGTALTGELFF
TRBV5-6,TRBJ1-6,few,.,TGTGCCAGCAGCTTGGTTCGGAAGAGACATAATTCACCCCTCCACTTT,CASSLVRKRHNSPLHF
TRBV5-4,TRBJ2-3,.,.,TGTGCCAGCAGCTTGGGACAGGCCTCAGATACGCAGTATTTT,CASSLGQASDTQYF
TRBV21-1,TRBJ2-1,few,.,TGTGCCAGCAGGGGGTGGAGGGAGTACAATGAGCAGTTCTTC,CASRGWREYNEQFF